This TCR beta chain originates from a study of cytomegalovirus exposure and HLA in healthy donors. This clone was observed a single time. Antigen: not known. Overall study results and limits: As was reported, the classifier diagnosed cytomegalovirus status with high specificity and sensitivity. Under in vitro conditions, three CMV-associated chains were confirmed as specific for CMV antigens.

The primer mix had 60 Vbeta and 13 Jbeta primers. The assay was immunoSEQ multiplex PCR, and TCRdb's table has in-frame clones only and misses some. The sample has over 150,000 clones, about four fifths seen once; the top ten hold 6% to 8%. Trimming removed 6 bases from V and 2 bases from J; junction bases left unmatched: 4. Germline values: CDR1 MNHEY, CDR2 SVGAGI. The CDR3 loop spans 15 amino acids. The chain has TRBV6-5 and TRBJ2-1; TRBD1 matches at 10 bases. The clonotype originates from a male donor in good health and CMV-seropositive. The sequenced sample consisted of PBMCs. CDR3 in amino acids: CASRPDRGPYNEQFF. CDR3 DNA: TGTGCCAGCAGACCCGACAGGGGGCCCTACAATGAGCAGTTCTTC.